What follows describes a single T cell receptor beta chain. Sequencing was performed with immunoSEQ multiplex PCR; in TCRdb, only in-frame clones are kept and a portion is missing. The data contain some 69,000 clones, roughly 83% of them singletons. Germline assignment: CDR1 SGHAT and CDR2 FQNNGV. This CDR3 region has 13 residues. Trimming pared 0 bases from V and 4 bases from J, leaving 6 bases between. The data are from a study of T cell responses to AZD1222 COVID-19 vaccine. The chain is built from TRBV11-2 and TRBJ1-1; D gene unclear. The sequence came from an adult who received the AZD1222 COVID-19 vaccine. This material consisted of peripheral blood, taken 28 days after the second AZD1222 dose. CDR3 residues: CASSLDGSTEAFF. CDR3 nucleotides: TGTGCCAGCAGCTTAGACGGGAGCACTGAAGCTTTCTTT. Using reference TRBV11-2 and TRBJ1-1 for the parts outside the CDR3, the full variable domain is EAGVAQSPRYKIIEKRQSVAFWCNPISGHATLYWYQQILGQGPKLLIQFQNNGVVDDSQLPKDRFSAERLKGVDSTLKIQPAKLEDSAVYLCASSLDGSTEAFFGQGTRLTVV.